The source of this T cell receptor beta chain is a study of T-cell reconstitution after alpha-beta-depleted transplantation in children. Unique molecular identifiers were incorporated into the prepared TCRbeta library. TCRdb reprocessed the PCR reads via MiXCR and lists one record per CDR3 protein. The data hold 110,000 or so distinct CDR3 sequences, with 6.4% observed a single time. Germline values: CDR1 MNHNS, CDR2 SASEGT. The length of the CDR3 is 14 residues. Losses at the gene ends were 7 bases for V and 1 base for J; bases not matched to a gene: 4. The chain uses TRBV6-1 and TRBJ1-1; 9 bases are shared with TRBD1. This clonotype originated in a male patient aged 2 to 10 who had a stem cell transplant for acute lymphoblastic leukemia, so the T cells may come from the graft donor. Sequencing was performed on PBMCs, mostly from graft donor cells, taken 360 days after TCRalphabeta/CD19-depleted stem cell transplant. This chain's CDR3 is CASTWTGENTEAFF. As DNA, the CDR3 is TGTGCCAGCACCTGGACAGGGGAGAACACTGAAGCTTTCTTT.